The 24 T cell receptor beta chains presented below share a single source sample, sequenced in a study of blood T cells in healthy people across ages. Primers used in a second PCR of roughly 7 to 11 cycles were a sample-barcoded 5' primer and a J-beta primer mix. TCRdb recomputed calls from the 5' RACE reads with MiXCR, one row per CDR3 protein. The sample includes over a million distinct CDR3 sequences, 25% seen only once; the top ten take 0.65% to 0.95%. The same sample was also studied in work on T cells of mothers and their children.

Sequenced input: blood. These TCRs come from a girl aged 2 to 10 in good health.

This clonotype was recorded a few times. V is TRBV2 and J is TRBJ1-3; no firm D call. CDR3 size: 14 residues. Trimming stripped 3 bases from V and 7 bases from J, with 13 bases between. CDR1 and CDR2 (germline): SNHLY, FYNNEI. CDR3 residues: CASSENGLQNTIYF. DNA for the CDR3: TGTGCCAGCAGTGAGAACGGGCTTCAGAACACCATATATTTT.

This clonotype was picked up a small number of times. One end of the junction does not line up with germline, which may come from a read error. The chain couples TRBV12-3 or TRBV12-4 to TRBJ2-3; D is uncertain. CDR3 length: 13 residues. This CDR3 is CASSFARSETQYF. CDR3 nucleotides: TGTGCCAGCAGTTTCGCCCGGAGTGAGACCCAGTACTTT.

J is TRBJ1-5 and V is TRBV28, with D unresolved. The V end lost 3 bases, the J end lost 5 bases, and 11 bases lay between the germline ends. The CDR3 contains 14 residues. Germline V gives CDR1 MDHEN, CDR2 SYDVKM. CDR3 sequence reads: CASSLGLGHQPQHF. The DNA of the CDR3 is TGTGCCAGCAGTTTGGGGTTGGGTCATCAGCCCCAGCATTTT.

The chain's CDR3 is CSAQHPNTGELFF. The CDR3 DNA is TGCAGCGCCCAACACCCGAACACCGGGGAGCTGTTTTTT. The chain joins TRBV29-1 to TRBJ2-2; D is uncertain. Germline V gene lookup returns CDR1 SQVTM and CDR2 ANQGSEA. The CDR3 has 13 amino acids. The V end was cut by 7 bases, the J end by 0 bases, with 9 bases between.

The gene calls are TRBV29-1 and TRBJ1-1, with a possible D match to TRBD1 (5 bases). In germline, CDR1 is SQVTM, CDR2 ANQGSEA. The CDR3 length is 13 residues. V lost 8 bases to trimming and J lost 5 bases, with 18 bases between them. CDR3 nucleotide sequence: TGCAGCCTTAGGGAGGGGCGACGGACTGAAGCTTTCTTT. It codes for CSLREGRRTEAFF.

V is TRBV3-1 and J is TRBJ1-1; maybe TRBD1 (5 bases). The V end was cut by 0 bases, the J end by 1 base, with 9 bases between. This CDR3 comprises 15 residues. Germline loops: CDR1 LGHDT, CDR2 YNNKEL (reference sequence). Here the CDR3 DNA reads TGTGCCAGCAGCCAAGAAAGGCAGGGGAACACTGAAGCTTTCTTT. Amino acids: CASSQERQGNTEAFF.

This clonotype has a count of ten or more. This chain uses TRBV4-1 with TRBJ2-1, with unresolved D. Germline lookup yields CDR1 MGHRA and CDR2 YSYEKL. This CDR3 region has 12 residues. Trimming left V 5 bases short and J 5 bases short, with 7 bases between. Here the CDR3 DNA reads TGCGCCAGCAGCGCACAAAACAATGAGCAGTTCTTC. It is translated as CASSAQNNEQFF.

The chain links TRBV27 to TRBJ2-5; D unresolved. Trimming cost V 8 bases and J 11 bases, with 18 bases left between them. CDR3 length: 12 residues. Per germline, CDR1 MNHEY and CDR2 SMNVEV (reference sequence). CDR3 coding DNA: TGTGCCAGCGGCCGCGCGTACCTAGAGCAGTACTTC. Amino acid sequence: CASGRAYLEQYF.

The chain couples TRBV12-3 or TRBV12-4 to TRBJ2-7; 7 bases are a match to TRBD1. The V segment lost 4 bases and the J segment 6 bases; nucleotides outside the gene matches: 6. The CDR3 is made up of 13 amino acids. The CDR3 reads CASSSRQGSEQYF. Written as DNA, the CDR3 is TGTGCCAGCAGTTCGAGACAGGGATCCGAGCAGTACTTC.

This clonotype was detected a few times. The chain employs TRBV15 and TRBJ1-2; no reliable D call. V was cut by 0 bases and J by 4 bases, with 9 bases left in between. The CDR3 is 14 amino acids. Germline V lookup: CDR1 LNHNV, CDR2 YYDKDF (reference sequence). The CDR3 region has the DNA TGTGCCACCAGCAGAGAGGCAGGCCTCTATGGCTACACCTTC. This codes for CATSREAGLYGYTF.

The chain has TRBV5-1 and TRBJ1-1; 9 nucleotides line up with TRBD1. From germline, CDR1 is SGHRS and CDR2 YFSETQ. Trimming removed 4 bases from V and 1 base from J; junction bases left unmatched: 5. This CDR3 has 15 residues. The CDR3: CASSSEGQGNTEAFF. As DNA, the CDR3 is TGCGCCAGCAGCAGTGAGGGACAGGGGAACACTGAAGCTTTCTTT.

V and J are TRBV6-2 or TRBV6-3 and TRBJ1-2, with 7 bases identical to TRBD1. CDR1 and CDR2 from the germline V gene are MNHEY and SVGEGT. The CDR3 contains 14 residues. V gave up 2 bases and J gave up 4 bases; unmatched junction bases: 4. The CDR3 sequence: CASSYPDRPYGYTF. The CDR3 DNA follows: TGTGCCAGCAGTTACCCGGACAGGCCCTATGGCTACACCTTC.

The sample holds a few counts of this clonotype. CDR3 region: CASSGKVRAGNTIYF. In nucleotides, the CDR3 is TGTGCCAGCAGTGGAAAGGTCAGAGCTGGAAACACCATATATTTT. The V and J genes are TRBV12-3 or TRBV12-4 and TRBJ1-3; D is ambiguous. CDR3 length: 15 residues. Trimming removed 5 bases from V and 2 bases from J, with 13 bases in between.

CDR3 in DNA: TGTGCCATCAGTGTAGTAGATACGCAGTATTTT. Protein sequence: CAISVVDTQYF. The genes are TRBV10-3 and TRBJ2-3, with D unclear. Trimming took off 4 bases at V and 5 bases at J, with 4 bases between the two ends. This CDR3 contains 11 residues. The germline V gene has CDR1 ENHRY and CDR2 SYGVKD.

This chain links TRBV7-9 with TRBJ1-1; no clear D. V lost 2 bases, J lost 4 bases, and 11 bases lay in between. Germline-derived CDR1 and CDR2 are SEHNR and FQNEAQ (reference sequence). The CDR3 covers 14 residues. This chain's CDR3 is CASSLPRGGTEAFF. The DNA for the CDR3 is TGTGCCAGCAGCTTACCACGGGGAGGCACTGAAGCTTTCTTT.

In this sample, this clonotype turned up a few times. The gene calls are TRBV20-1 and TRBJ1-2, with D possibly being TRBD1 (5 bases). V lost 5 bases and J lost 8, with 15 bases in between. This CDR3 comprises 12 residues. Germline V gives CDR1 DFQATT, CDR2 SNEGSKA (reference sequence). The CDR3 DNA sequence: TGCAGTGCTTTGGACACCAAGGGAGGCTACACCTTC. Translating it yields CSALDTKGGYTF.

The V call is TRBV5-1, the J call TRBJ1-1, with D perhaps matching TRBD1 (5 bases). Trimming removed 3 bases from V and 1 base from J, with 10 bases in between. The CDR3 covers 14 residues. Germline V lookup: CDR1 SGHRS, CDR2 YFSETQ. CDR3 loop: CASSWTQGNTEAFF. CDR3 nucleotide sequence: TGCGCCAGCAGCTGGACCCAGGGGAACACTGAAGCTTTCTTT.

The rearrangement joins TRBV28 to TRBJ2-7; 10 nucleotides agree with TRBD1. This CDR3 is 14 amino acids long. The ends lost 5 bases at V and 5 bases at J; junction bases unmatched: 6. The germline CDR1 and CDR2 sequences are MDHEN and SYDVKM. CDR3 DNA: TGTGCCAGCAGTCCGGGACAGGGGTTCGACGAGCAGTACTTC. It is translated as CASSPGQGFDEQYF.

This rearrangement joins TRBV13 to TRBJ2-1; D gene ambiguous. The germline CDR1 and CDR2 sequences are PRHDT and FYEKMQ (reference sequence). The V end lost 6 bases, the J end lost 7 bases, and 13 bases lay between the germline ends. The length of the CDR3 is 13 residues. In DNA, the CDR3 is TGTGCCAGCAGGGAACAGCTTAGTAATGAGCAGTTCTTC. It is translated as CASREQLSNEQFF. The variable domain in full, with the rest retrieved from reference TRBV13 and TRBJ2-1, is AAGVIQSPRHLIKEKRETATLKCYPIPRHDTVYWYQQGPGQDPQFLISFYEKMQSDKGSIPDRFSAQQFSDYHSELNMSSLELGDSALYFCASREQLSNEQFFGPGTRLTVL.

A few counts support this clonotype. The chain uses TRBV6-1 and TRBJ1-2, with D unclear. V lost 7 bases, J lost 4 bases, and 7 bases lay in between. From germline, CDR1 is MNHNS and CDR2 SASEGT. The CDR3 is made up of 11 amino acids. The CDR3 reads CASTLVYGYTF. The CDR3, as DNA: TGTGCCAGCACGCTTGTCTATGGCTACACCTTC.

The CDR3, as DNA: TGCAGTCTACGGGGGGACGCTTACAATGAGCAGTTCTTC. Protein: CSLRGDAYNEQFF. The gene calls are TRBV20-1 and TRBJ2-5; TRBD2 aligns across 7 bases. The DNA end is a closer match to TRBJ2-1, so the J assignment may be wrong. This CDR3 contains 13 residues. The germline V gene has CDR1 DFQATT and CDR2 SNEGSKA (reference sequence).

The chain employs TRBV20-1 and TRBJ1-1, with D possibly being TRBD1 (5 bases). V lost 3 bases to trimming and J lost 0 bases, with 14 bases between them. CDR3 length equals 15 residues. Germline V gives CDR1 DFQATT, CDR2 SNEGSKA (reference sequence). CDR3 in amino acids: CSARGGARMNTEAFF. DNA for the CDR3: TGCAGTGCTAGGGGAGGGGCGCGGATGAACACTGAAGCTTTCTTT.

This clonotype turned up a few times. The CDR3 DNA sequence: TGCAGCGTTGTAGAGAGCACTGAAGCTTTCTTT. Residues: CSVVESTEAFF. The J gene is TRBJ1-1, the V gene TRBV29-1; D call uncertain. CDR3 length: 11 amino acids. CDR1 SQVTM and CDR2 ANQGSEA come from the germline V gene. With 4 bases removed from V and 4 bases from J, the gap between germline ends came to 7 bases.

This clonotype was counted a few times. The chain is built from TRBV7-9 and TRBJ2-5; a possible D gene is TRBD1 (6 bases). CDR3 length: 15 amino acids. The germline V gene has CDR1 SEHNR and CDR2 FQNEAQ (reference sequence). The V and J ends lost 5 bases and 1 base respectively, with 14 bases between them. CDR3 DNA sequence: TGTGCCAGCAGCCCAACAGGGTTTTTCCAAGAGACCCAGTACTTC. Amino acid sequence: CASSPTGFFQETQYF.